Each of the 15 T cell receptor beta chains below was sequenced from the same sample in a study of CD8+CD57+ T cells in acquired aplastic anemia. CD8+CD57+ cell expansion had been shown by flow cytometry in patients chosen for sequencing. TCR beta VDJ and CDR3 profiling used genomic DNA as template. From the reads, TCRdb called clonotypes with MiXCR, one entry per CDR3 protein. The sample holds 150,000 to 180,000 distinct CDR3 sequences; less than 60% are singletons and the top ten take approximately 12%. The sample taken for sequencing was sorted CD4+, CD8+, or CD8+CD57+ T cells (not recorded which) from PBMCs. These receptors were taken from a human donor with aplastic anemia.

At least ten counts were recorded for this clonotype. The V and J genes are TRBV6-2 or TRBV6-3 and TRBJ2-7; 7 bases fit TRBD1. CDR3 length: 15 amino acids. J gave up 4 bases and V 6 bases, and 12 bases lay outside the gene matches. Germline V gene sequence: CDR1 MNHEY, CDR2 SVGEGT. Written as DNA, the CDR3 is TGTGCCAGCAGCCTCCGGACAGGACTCTCTTACGAGCAGTACTTC. Its protein product is CASSLRTGLSYEQYF.

The J gene is TRBJ2-7, the V gene TRBV20-1; 9 nucleotides align to TRBD1. V lost 5 bases and J lost 4; bases outside the gene matches: 12. The CDR3 sequence is 15 residues long. CDR1 DFQATT and CDR2 SNEGSKA come from the germline V gene (reference sequence). The CDR3 DNA reads TGCAGTGCTCCACACCAAGGACAGGGGAGGTACGAGCAGTACTTC. This codes for CSAPHQGQGRYEQYF.

The chain carries TRBV6-1 and TRBJ2-3; 8 bases fit TRBD2. Germline lookup yields CDR1 MNHNS and CDR2 SASEGT. J was trimmed by 15 bases and V by 5 bases; bases with no gene match: 10. This CDR3 comprises 12 residues. The CDR3 loop is CASSREGLGTYF. The CDR3, as DNA: TGTGCCAGCAGTCGGGAGGGACTAGGGACCTATTTT.

This chain joins TRBV10-3 and TRBJ2-5; 8 bases align to TRBD2. The CDR3 loop spans 13 amino acids. V shed 6 bases, J shed 2 bases, and the junction held 2 bases outside the gene matches. CDR1 is ENHRY and CDR2 is SYGVKD in the germline V gene. The CDR3 DNA follows: TGTGCCATCAGAGGGACTAGTCAAGAGACCCAGTACTTC. This codes for CAIRGTSQETQYF.

In DNA form, the CDR3 reads TGCAGCGCCCGAGGGACGAACACAGATACGCAGTATTTT. Translated, it gives CSARGTNTDTQYF. V is TRBV29-1 and J is TRBJ2-3; D might be TRBD1 or TRBD2, each matching 5 bases. The V and J ends lost 7 bases and 2 bases respectively, with 13 bases between them. The CDR3 contains 13 residues. In germline, CDR1 is SQVTM, CDR2 ANQGSEA.

The chain has TRBV3-1 and TRBJ1-5; D gene unclear. V was shortened by 1 base and J by 8 bases, with 12 bases between the two germline ends. This CDR3 region has 14 residues. Germline-derived CDR1 and CDR2 are LGHDT and YNNKEL (reference sequence). The CDR3 sequence: CASSQGAASEPQHF. In DNA form, the CDR3 reads TGTGCCAGCAGCCAAGGGGCAGCCTCGGAGCCCCAGCATTTT.

The chain has TRBV10-1 and TRBJ1-6; D is uncertain. Germline V gives CDR1 WNHNN, CDR2 SYGVQD (reference sequence). The germline V and J ends were trimmed by 11 bases and 9 bases, with 20 bases remaining between them. The CDR3 contains 14 residues. CDR3: CALPEGTTFSPLHF. The CDR3 region has the DNA TGCGCCCTCCCAGAGGGAACCACCTTTTCACCCCTCCACTTT.

V gene TRBV7-8 combines with J gene TRBJ1-1; TRBD1 might be the D (5 bases). The CDR3 runs to 13 residues. Per the germline V gene, CDR1 is SGHVS and CDR2 is FQNEAQ. V was pared by 5 bases and J by 3 bases, with 10 bases between. The CDR3 loop reads CASSLMTDTEAFF. CDR3 coding DNA: TGTGCCAGCAGCCTCATGACAGACACTGAAGCTTTCTTT. The full variable domain, in which reference TRBV7-8 and TRBJ1-1 provide the parts outside the CDR3, is GAGVSQSPRYKVAKRGQDVALRCDPISGHVSLFWYQQALGQGPEFLTYFQNEAQLDKSGLPSDRFFAERPEGSVSTLKIQRTQQEDSAVYLCASSLMTDTEAFFGQGTRLTVV.

This clonotype was recorded a few times. The V gene is TRBV2, the J gene TRBJ2-7, with 10 bases that match TRBD1. Germline CDR1 is SNHLY and CDR2 is FYNNEI. Trimming cost V 8 bases and J 5 bases; bases outside gene matches: 9. The CDR3 length is 14 residues. DNA for the CDR3: TGTGCCAGCCGTAAGGGACAGGGGTTCCACGAGCAGTACTTC. It translates to CASRKGQGFHEQYF.

CDR3 residues: CASSISSGGTTHQETQYF. For the CDR3, the DNA is TGTGCCAGTAGTATTTCTAGCGGGGGGACAACCCACCAAGAGACCCAGTACTTC. The chain combines TRBV19 with TRBJ2-5; 11 nucleotides match TRBD2. With 3 bases clipped from V and 0 bases from J, the junction kept 9 bases outside the gene matches. This CDR3 spans 18 amino acids. CDR1 and CDR2 from the germline V gene are LNHDA and SQIVND (reference sequence).

The rearrangement joins TRBV24-1 to TRBJ2-3, with 12 bases matching TRBD2. This CDR3 comprises 16 residues. Germline-derived CDR1 and CDR2 are KGHDR and SFDVKD. V dropped 4 bases and J dropped 5; count of bases not matched to a gene: 6. DNA for the CDR3: TGTGCCACCAGTGACCGTCTAGCGGGAGGGGAAGATACGCAGTATTTT. This encodes CATSDRLAGGEDTQYF.

J is TRBJ2-1 and V is TRBV2; possibly TRBD1 for D (5 bases). The CDR3 has 13 residues. V lost 3 bases, J lost 5 bases, and 8 bases lay in between. Germline V gives CDR1 SNHLY, CDR2 FYNNEI. As DNA, the CDR3 is TGTGCCAGCAGTGACTCGGACAACAATGAGCAGTTCTTC. Amino acid sequence: CASSDSDNNEQFF. Full variable domain (missing parts from reference TRBV2 and TRBJ2-1): EPEVTQTPSHQVTQMGQEVILRCVPISNHLYFYWYRQILGQKVEFLVSFYNNEISEKSEIFDDQFSVERPDGSNFTLKIRSTKLEDSAMYFCASSDSDNNEQFFGPGTRLTVL.

The rearrangement links TRBV2 to TRBJ2-5; D is unclear. Germline V gives CDR1 SNHLY, CDR2 FYNNEI. V lost 7 bases and J 5 bases, leaving 17 bases between the germline ends. The CDR3 is 14 amino acids. DNA of the CDR3: TGTGCCAGCACCCTAGAGGTGCTTCTCGAGACCCAGTACTTC. Translation: CASTLEVLLETQYF.

This clonotype has ten or more counts. The chain is built from TRBV4-2 and TRBJ2-7, with TRBD1 as a possible D gene (6 bases). The V end was cut by 1 base, the J end by 3 bases, with 10 bases between. Germline-derived CDR1 and CDR2 are LGHNA and YNFKEQ. This CDR3 is 14 amino acids long. The CDR3 protein is CASSQGTALYEQYF. CDR3 sequence (DNA): TGTGCCAGCAGCCAAGGGACAGCCCTCTACGAGCAGTACTTC.

The rearrangement links TRBV25-1 to TRBJ1-1; the D is unclear. Germline-derived CDR1 and CDR2 are MGHDK and SYGVNS. V was pared by 5 bases and J by 6 bases, with 16 bases between. The CDR3 spans 14 residues. The CDR3 DNA follows: TGTGCCAGCAGTTCCTCCTCCCTAGGCTCTGAAGCTTTCTTT. This translates into CASSSSSLGSEAFF.